This is a list of T cell receptor beta chains from one sample in a study of T cells after yellow fever vaccination. TCRdb called the 5' RACE reads again in MiXCR, with one record for every CDR3 protein. Counted here are 500,000 to 650,000 distinct CDR3 sequences, about 17% occurring once; the ten biggest clones make up around 15%. The sequencing here drew on PBMCs, taken about 5 days after the first yellow fever vaccination. Every receptor here comes from a man aged 18-30 years who received the YFV17D yellow fever vaccine. Each CDR3 is given with its conserved first and last residue. The order of the fields is J gene, D gene, clone size, V gene, CDR3 protein, CDR3 DNA. The D gene is left open where the match is weak. Size values are once, few and many counts, or a class for expanded clones, and some rows have none.

TRBJ2-7,TRBD1,few,TRBV5-1,CASSSTGIYEQYF,TGCGCCAGCAGCTCGACAGGGATCTACGAGCAGTACTTC
TRBJ2-1,.,.,TRBV6-5,CASSYNWIEGRDEQFF,TGTGCCAGCAGTTATAATTGGATTGAAGGAAGGGATGAGCAGTTCTTC
TRBJ1-5,TRBD1,.,TRBV12-3/TRBV12-4,CASNGQEQPQHF,TGTGCCAGCAACGGACAGGAGCAGCCCCAGCATTTT
TRBJ1-2,.,.,TRBV6-2/TRBV6-3,CASMGFRHQGGYTF,TGTGCCAGCATGGGTTTCAGGCACCAAGGAGGCTACACCTTC
TRBJ2-4,.,.,TRBV20-1,CSATVQGLAKNIQYF,TGCAGTGCAACCGTACAGGGACTAGCCAAAAACATTCAGTACTTC
TRBJ2-5,.,.,TRBV20-1,CSASPTGQETQYF,TGCAGTGCTAGCCCCACAGGGCAAGAGACCCAGTACTTC
TRBJ2-1,.,.,TRBV4-3,CASSQDLEGASYNEQFF,TGCGCCAGCAGCCAAGATCTGGAGGGGGCGAGTTACAATGAGCAGTTCTTC
TRBJ2-2,.,few,TRBV18,CASSRDLVETGELFF,TGTGCCAGCTCTCGGGACCTCGTTGAGACCGGGGAGCTGTTTTTT
TRBJ2-5,.,many,TRBV5-1,CASSLEQETQYF,TGCGCCAGCAGCTTGGAACAAGAGACCCAGTACTTC
TRBJ2-5,.,few,TRBV12-3/TRBV12-4,CASSFEGQPETQYF,TGTGCCAGCAGTTTTGAGGGGCAGCCAGAGACCCAGTACTTC
TRBJ2-5,.,many,TRBV3-1,CASSQQGFQTQYF,TGTGCCAGCAGCCAACAGGGATTCCAGACCCAGTACTTC
TRBJ1-1,.,.,TRBV5-8,CASSIGQRWAFF,TGTGCCAGCAGCATAGGACAGCGTTGGGCTTTCTTT
TRBJ1-3,.,.,TRBV9,CASSDLQASGNTIYF,TGTGCCAGCAGCGATCTTCAAGCTTCTGGAAACACCATATATTTT
TRBJ1-2,.,.,TRBV3-1,CASSQDLGGYTF,TGTGCCAGCAGCCAAGATCTGGGTGGCTACACCTTC
TRBJ1-6,.,few,TRBV5-4,CASSLEGVNSPLHF,TGTGCCAGCAGCTTGGAAGGGGTCAATTCACCCCTCCACTTT
TRBJ1-1,.,.,TRBV18,CASSLAARDQAEAFF,TGTGCCAGCTCACTAGCGGCAAGGGATCAGGCTGAAGCTTTCTTT
TRBJ2-1,TRBD2,few,TRBV4-3,CASSLPRTSGGHSYNEQFF,TGCGCCAGCAGCCTGCCCCGGACTAGCGGGGGCCACTCCTACAATGAGCAGTTCTTC
TRBJ2-1,.,few,TRBV6-6,CASSQSNNEQFF,TGTGCCAGCAGTCAATCGAACAATGAGCAGTTCTTC
TRBJ1-5,TRBD1,few,TRBV6-1,CASRTGQGFGQPQHF,TGTGCCAGCAGGACGGGACAGGGGTTCGGTCAGCCCCAGCATTTT
TRBJ1-5,.,.,TRBV4-1,CASSQLQGLRQPQHF,TGCGCCAGCAGCCAACTCCAGGGGTTAAGGCAGCCCCAGCATTTT
TRBJ2-7,TRBD1,many,TRBV29-1,CSVDDRGDEQYF,TGCAGCGTTGACGACAGGGGCGACGAGCAGTACTTC
TRBJ1-1,TRBD1,few,TRBV5-1,CASSYRQGINTEAFF,TGCGCCAGCAGCTATAGACAGGGGATAAACACTGAAGCTTTCTTT
TRBJ2-1,TRBD2,.,TRBV5-1,CATQAGDSYNEQFF,TGCGCCACGCAAGCGGGGGACTCCTACAATGAGCAGTTCTTC
TRBJ2-3,.,.,TRBV6-1,CASRQRNTDTQYF,TGTGCCAGCAGACAAAGGAACACAGATACGCAGTATTTT
TRBJ2-5,.,few,TRBV20-1,CSARAPGAQETQYF,TGCAGTGCTAGAGCCCCCGGGGCCCAAGAGACCCAGTACTTC
TRBJ1-2,.,.,TRBV12-3/TRBV12-4,CASTVEGAGNYGYTF,TGTGCCAGCACCGTTGAGGGCGCGGGTAACTATGGCTACACCTTC
TRBJ2-7,TRBD1,few,TRBV6-5,CASSYDRATHEQYF,TGTGCCAGCAGTTACGACAGGGCCACTCACGAGCAGTACTTC
TRBJ2-1,TRBD2,.,TRBV6-1,CASRGLAGGLFNEQFF,TGTGCCAGCAGGGGACTAGCGGGGGGGCTTTTTAATGAGCAGTTCTTC
TRBJ1-6,TRBD1,once,TRBV10-3,CAISESAGGSYNSPLHF,TGTGCCATCAGTGAGTCGGCAGGGGGCTCCTATAATTCACCCCTCCACTTT
TRBJ1-6,.,few,TRBV7-8,CASSLFRILNNSPLHF,TGTGCCAGCAGCTTATTTCGGATCCTGAATAATTCACCCCTCCACTTT
TRBJ2-2,.,few,TRBV4-2,CASSNLQGNTGELFF,TGTGCCAGCAGTAACTTACAGGGAAACACCGGGGAGCTGTTTTTT
TRBJ1-4,TRBD1,.,TRBV6-1,CASSNTGEEEKLFF,TGTGCCAGCAGTAATACAGGGGAGGAGGAAAAACTGTTTTTT
TRBJ2-3,.,.,TRBV7-2,CASTPPTTFVRTQYF,TGTGCCAGCACCCCTCCGACCACCTTTGTACGTACGCAGTATTTT
TRBJ1-1,.,few,TRBV20-1,CSARDPGTTNTEAFF,TGCAGTGCTAGAGATCCCGGGACGACAAACACTGAAGCTTTCTTT
TRBJ2-3,TRBD1,.,TRBV5-1,CASIRDRVGTDTQYF,TGCGCCAGCATCCGAGACAGGGTAGGGACAGATACGCAGTATTTT
TRBJ1-2,.,.,TRBV20-1,CSASGGSYGYTF,TGCAGTGCTAGTGGGGGGAGCTATGGCTACACCTTC
TRBJ2-3,.,.,TRBV1,CTSSHPLAGAPGDTQYF,TGCACCAGCAGCCACCCCTTAGCGGGGGCCCCGGGGGATACGCAGTATTTT
TRBJ1-1,.,.,TRBV10-3,CAIGTGEDAEAFF,TGTGCCATTGGGACCGGGGAGGACGCTGAAGCTTTCTTT
TRBJ2-6,.,.,TRBV20-1,CSARAGGANVLTF,TGCAGTGCTAGAGCGGGTGGGGCCAACGTCCTGACTTTC
TRBJ2-3,TRBD2,few,TRBV3-1,CASSPLAGAFTDTQYF,TGTGCCAGCAGCCCACTAGCGGGGGCGTTCACAGATACGCAGTATTTT
TRBJ1-3,.,.,TRBV4-1,CASSQEGNSGNTIYF,TGCGCCAGCAGCCAAGAAGGTAACTCTGGAAACACCATATATTTT
TRBJ1-1,TRBD1,.,TRBV6-2/TRBV6-3,CASTMTGKGSGEAFF,TGTGCCAGCACCATGACAGGGAAGGGGTCCGGTGAAGCTTTCTTT
TRBJ1-6,TRBD1,few,TRBV15,CATSRVGTGDISPLHF,TGTGCCACCAGCAGAGTCGGAACAGGGGATATTTCACCCCTCCACTTT
TRBJ2-7,.,.,TRBV4-1,CASSILTDSYEQYF,TGCGCCAGTAGTATCTTAACGGACTCCTACGAGCAGTACTTC
TRBJ2-2,TRBD2,few,TRBV3-1,CASSQTSGSTGTGELFF,TGTGCCAGCAGCCAGACTAGCGGGTCCACGGGCACCGGGGAGCTGTTTTTT
TRBJ1-4,.,few,TRBV5-1,CASSSGPGEKLFF,TGCGCCAGCAGCTCCGGACCGGGGGAAAAACTGTTTTTT
TRBJ1-4,TRBD1,few,TRBV29-1,CSAWYLTGGKEKLFF,TGCAGCGCCTGGTACCTGACAGGGGGCAAAGAAAAACTGTTTTTT
TRBJ2-3,.,.,TRBV12-3/TRBV12-4,CASSDAYSTDTQYF,TGTGCCAGCAGCGACGCCTACTCCACAGATACGCAGTATTTT
TRBJ1-1,.,.,TRBV7-9,CASSLVGDEAFF,TGTGCCAGCAGCTTGGTTGGCGATGAAGCTTTCTTT
TRBJ1-1,.,.,TRBV12-3/TRBV12-4,CASSLGRGGTEAFF,TGTGCCAGCAGTCTGGGACGGGGGGGGACTGAAGCTTTCTTT